Below, 24 T cell receptor beta chains from the same sample are listed, as sequenced in a study of CD4 T cells in relation to SARS-CoV-2 and coronaviruses. Profiled with immunoSEQ multiplex PCR; TCRdb holds only in-frame clones, not every one. Among around 69,000 clones listed, around 93% were seen once. CD4+ T cells from unexposed donors were obtained before the COVID-19 pandemic (2011-2018). Material for sequencing was naive CD4+ T cells from PBMCs. Subset of the sample: naive CD4+ T cells isolated by negative enrichment. The receptors come from a human donor in good health.

The chain carries TRBV5-4 and TRBJ2-3; 9 nucleotides line up with TRBD2. With 1 base clipped from V and 2 bases from J, the junction kept 8 bases outside the gene matches. The CDR3 has 17 residues. Germline CDR1 is SGHNT and CDR2 is YYREEE (reference sequence). The CDR3 protein is CASSLTQLAGNTDTQYF. The DNA for the CDR3 is TGTGCCAGCAGCTTGACTCAGCTAGCGGGAAACACAGATACGCAGTATTTT.

The V call is TRBV20-1, the J call TRBJ1-4, with D tentatively TRBD1 (5 bases). V dropped 6 bases and J dropped 0 bases, with 11 bases sitting between them. This CDR3 is 14 amino acids long. In germline, CDR1 is DFQATT, CDR2 SNEGSKA (reference sequence). The CDR3 is CSASGGATNEKLFF. CDR3 DNA sequence: TGCAGTGCGAGTGGGGGAGCAACTAATGAAAAACTGTTTTTT.

The genes are TRBV11-1 and TRBJ2-7; no clear D gene. V gave up 2 bases and J gave up 6 bases, with 14 bases separating them. CDR3 size: 14 residues. Germline V gene data show CDR1 as SGHAT and CDR2 as FQDESV (reference sequence). The CDR3: CASSLRSPPAEQYF. CDR3 nucleotides: TGTGCCAGCAGCTTACGGTCCCCCCCGGCCGAGCAGTACTTC. Based on the CDR3 plus reference TRBV11-1 and TRBJ2-7, the full variable domain is EAEVAQSPRYKITEKSQAVAFWCDPISGHATLYWYRQILGQGPELLVQFQDESVVDDSQLPKDRFSAERLKGVDSTLKIQPAELGDSAMYLCASSLRSPPAEQYFGPGTRLTVT.

J is TRBJ2-3 and V is TRBV30; TRBD1 matches at 8 bases. The CDR3 runs 14 residues. V was pared by 5 bases and J by 5 bases, with 9 bases of the junction left unmatched. Germline loops: CDR1 GTSNPN, CDR2 SVGIG (reference sequence). CDR3 in DNA: TGTGCCTGGGGGAGACAGGGGTCGGGAGATACGCAGTATTTT. Translation: CAWGRQGSGDTQYF.

In its sample, this clone was seen once. J is TRBJ2-7 and V is TRBV7-9; no reliable D call. Looked up from germline, CDR1 is SEHNR and CDR2 is FQNEAQ (reference sequence). With 3 bases removed from V and 0 bases from J, the gap between germline ends came to 9 bases. The length of the CDR3 is 14 residues. The CDR3 here is CASSFDGVSYEQYF. The CDR3, as DNA: TGTGCCAGCAGCTTTGACGGCGTCTCCTACGAGCAGTACTTC.

The J gene is TRBJ2-3, the V gene TRBV18; 10 bases map to TRBD2. CDR1 and CDR2 from the germline V gene are KGHSH and LQKENI. With 6 bases clipped from V and 4 bases from J, the junction kept 13 bases outside the gene matches. This CDR3 contains 17 residues. The CDR3 nucleotides are TGTGCCAGCTCCCTGACCCAGAGCGGGAGGGACTCAGATACGCAGTATTTT. Its translation is CASSLTQSGRDSDTQYF.

CDR3: CATSDSWATNSYEQYF. CDR3 nucleotide sequence: TGTGCCACCAGTGATTCCTGGGCCACAAACTCCTACGAGCAGTACTTC. This rearrangement joins TRBV24-1 to TRBJ2-7; D is uncertain. Germline values: CDR1 KGHDR, CDR2 SFDVKD. The V and J ends lost 2 bases and 0 bases respectively, with 13 bases between them. The CDR3 loop spans 16 amino acids.

The chain joins TRBV27 to TRBJ2-3; possibly TRBD1 for D (5 bases). The CDR3 runs to 14 residues. The germline V and J ends were trimmed by 8 bases and 0 bases, with 12 bases remaining between them. CDR1 MNHEY and CDR2 SMNVEV come from the germline V gene (reference sequence). The CDR3 DNA reads as TGTGCCAGCCAAATCCAGGGTAGCACAGATACGCAGTATTTT. Translating it yields CASQIQGSTDTQYF.

The rearrangement joins TRBV7-8 to TRBJ2-3; 12 nucleotides align to TRBD2. Trimming at V came to 5 bases and at J to 0 bases, leaving 15 bases not matched to a gene. In germline, CDR1 is SGHVS, CDR2 FQNEAQ. This CDR3 is 20 amino acids long. Here the CDR3 DNA reads TGTGCCAGCAGCCTTGGTCTAGCGGGAGGGTATGGTCCGAGCACAGATACGCAGTATTTT. Translation: CASSLGLAGGYGPSTDTQYF.

This chain uses TRBV7-8 with TRBJ2-1, with D perhaps matching TRBD2 (5 bases). The germline CDR1 and CDR2 sequences are SGHVS and FQNEAQ. The V end lost 1 base, the J end lost 6 bases, and 25 bases lay between the germline ends. The CDR3 extends over 19 amino acids. CDR3 loop: CASSLVTPSSFIRGNEQFF. The CDR3 bases are TGTGCCAGCAGCTTAGTTACCCCGAGTTCCTTCATTCGGGGCAATGAGCAGTTCTTC.

This sequence joins TRBV9 and TRBJ1-4; 7 bases fit TRBD1. Germline-derived CDR1 and CDR2 are SGDLS and YYNGEE. This CDR3 has 14 amino acids. The V gene end was trimmed by 3 bases and the J gene end by 2 bases; junction bases not matched to a gene: 1. The CDR3 DNA sequence: TGTGCCAGCAGCGAGGGGGCTACTAATGAAAAACTGTTTTTT. This sequence encodes CASSEGATNEKLFF.

The DNA of the CDR3 is TGTGCCGGGGGACGGGAAGGATTTTATAATTCACCCCTCCACTTT. Translating gives CAGGREGFYNSPLHF. The chain couples TRBV6-5 to TRBJ1-6, with D maybe TRBD1 (5 bases). The CDR3 sequence is 15 residues long. Trimming shortened V by 11 bases and J by 4 bases, and 18 bases separated the two germline ends. Germline V CDR1 and CDR2: MNHEY, SVGAGI.

The J gene is TRBJ1-3, the V gene TRBV4-1; no clear D gene. V was trimmed by 0 bases and J by 0 bases, leaving 15 bases between them. Germline V gene lookup returns CDR1 MGHRA and CDR2 YSYEKL. CDR3 length: 18 residues. CDR3 DNA sequence: TGCGCCAGCAGCCAAGATTTTTCGCGGACCTTCTCTGGAAACACCATATATTTT. Translated, it gives CASSQDFSRTFSGNTIYF.

The chain employs TRBV29-1 and TRBJ2-7; the D is unclear. The CDR3 length is 12 residues. Germline V gene lookup returns CDR1 SQVTM and CDR2 ANQGSEA. V was clipped by 0 bases and J by 0 bases, with 3 bases between them. This CDR3 reads CSVEDLSYEQYF. In DNA, the CDR3 is TGCAGCGTTGAAGATCTCTCCTACGAGCAGTACTTC.

This clone was recorded once. The chain joins TRBV10-2 to TRBJ2-5, with 7 bases identical to TRBD1. The V segment lost 5 bases and the J segment 6 bases; nucleotides outside the gene matches: 9. The germline V gene encodes CDR1 WSHSY and CDR2 SAAADI. The CDR3 is 14 amino acids. The DNA for the CDR3 is TGCGCCAGCAGTCAGACAGGGAACGGCCAGACCCAGTACTTC. It yields the protein CASSQTGNGQTQYF.

The chain is built from TRBV28 and TRBJ1-4; 7 nucleotides line up with TRBD1. The junction had 11 bases not matched to a gene; V was cut back by 2 bases and J by 8 bases. The CDR3 sequence is 16 residues long. CDR1 is MDHEN, CDR2 SYDVKM, per germline. The CDR3 here is CASSLGGGQGEEKLFF. The DNA of the CDR3 is TGTGCCAGCAGTTTAGGGGGGGGGCAGGGGGAAGAAAAACTGTTTTTT.

This chain joins TRBV19 and TRBJ2-7; perhaps TRBD2 as D (6 bases). The length of the CDR3 is 16 residues. Germline CDR1 and CDR2: LNHDA and SQIVND (reference sequence). CDR3: CASGLWQTPGRGEQYF. CDR3 nucleotides: TGTGCAAGCGGGTTGTGGCAGACTCCCGGCCGAGGCGAGCAGTACTTC.

This clone showed up just a few times. V is TRBV28 and J is TRBJ1-6; D is unclear. Trimming took off 6 bases at V and 4 bases at J, with 22 bases between the two ends. Per germline, CDR1 MDHEN and CDR2 SYDVKM. The CDR3 totals 18 residues. The CDR3 sequence is CASRGEGQAMGYNSPLHF. The CDR3 DNA follows: TGTGCCAGCAGAGGAGAAGGGCAGGCCATGGGATATAATTCACCCCTCCACTTT.

This clone was observed a single time. The V call is TRBV11-3, the J call TRBJ2-1; D ambiguous. Germline V gene data show CDR1 as SGHNT and CDR2 as YENEEA. The CDR3 is 13 residues long. Deletions cut 3 bases from V and 9 bases from J, with 12 bases between. The CDR3 is CASSLSFSREQFF. In DNA, the CDR3 is TGTGCCAGCAGCTTGTCATTCAGCCGTGAGCAGTTCTTC.

The chain employs TRBV30 and TRBJ2-7; tentatively, D is TRBD1 or TRBD2 (5 bases each). The V gene's germline CDR1 is GTSNPN and CDR2 SVGIG (reference sequence). The CDR3 is 14 amino acids. V lost 0 bases, J lost 12 bases, and 21 bases lay in between. CDR3 coding DNA: TGTGCCTGGAGTGTATCTGAAGCACTCCGGGGCCGGTACTTC. Its translation: CAWSVSEALRGRYF.

The chain links TRBV7-9 to TRBJ2-7, with TRBD2 matching 11 bases. After removal of 1 base from V and 3 bases from J, the junction contained 8 bases not matched to a gene. The CDR3 extends over 17 amino acids. CDR1 is SEHNR, CDR2 FQNEAQ, per germline (reference sequence). The CDR3 DNA is TGTGCCAGCAGCTTAGTATTACGGACTAGCGGGCGCTACGAGCAGTACTTC. Translating gives CASSLVLRTSGRYEQYF.

Only a few counts were recorded for this clone. V is TRBV5-1 and J is TRBJ1-2; D gene uncertain. V was shortened by 1 base and J by 8 bases, with 9 bases between the two germline ends. Looked up from germline, CDR1 is SGHRS and CDR2 is YFSETQ. The CDR3 spans 12 residues. The CDR3 DNA reads TGCGCCAGCAGCTTGATTGGGGAGGGCTACACCTTC. Its translation is CASSLIGEGYTF.

V and J are TRBV2 and TRBJ1-4; D ambiguous. Trimming took off 1 base at V and 4 bases at J, with 10 bases between the two ends. The germline V gene encodes CDR1 SNHLY and CDR2 FYNNEI. CDR3 size: 15 residues. The CDR3 DNA follows: TGTGCCAGCAGTGAAGTTGGGCTCGGTAATGAAAAACTGTTTTTT. Protein: CASSEVGLGNEKLFF.

The chain is built from TRBV6-2 or TRBV6-3 and TRBJ2-7; maybe TRBD2 (6 bases). V lost 5 bases and J 5 bases, leaving 10 bases between the germline ends. CDR1 is MNHEY, CDR2 SVGEGT, per germline. This CDR3 is built from 12 residues. CDR3 bases: TGTGCCAGCAGTGCGGCGGGGAACGAGCAGTACTTC. It translates to CASSAAGNEQYF.